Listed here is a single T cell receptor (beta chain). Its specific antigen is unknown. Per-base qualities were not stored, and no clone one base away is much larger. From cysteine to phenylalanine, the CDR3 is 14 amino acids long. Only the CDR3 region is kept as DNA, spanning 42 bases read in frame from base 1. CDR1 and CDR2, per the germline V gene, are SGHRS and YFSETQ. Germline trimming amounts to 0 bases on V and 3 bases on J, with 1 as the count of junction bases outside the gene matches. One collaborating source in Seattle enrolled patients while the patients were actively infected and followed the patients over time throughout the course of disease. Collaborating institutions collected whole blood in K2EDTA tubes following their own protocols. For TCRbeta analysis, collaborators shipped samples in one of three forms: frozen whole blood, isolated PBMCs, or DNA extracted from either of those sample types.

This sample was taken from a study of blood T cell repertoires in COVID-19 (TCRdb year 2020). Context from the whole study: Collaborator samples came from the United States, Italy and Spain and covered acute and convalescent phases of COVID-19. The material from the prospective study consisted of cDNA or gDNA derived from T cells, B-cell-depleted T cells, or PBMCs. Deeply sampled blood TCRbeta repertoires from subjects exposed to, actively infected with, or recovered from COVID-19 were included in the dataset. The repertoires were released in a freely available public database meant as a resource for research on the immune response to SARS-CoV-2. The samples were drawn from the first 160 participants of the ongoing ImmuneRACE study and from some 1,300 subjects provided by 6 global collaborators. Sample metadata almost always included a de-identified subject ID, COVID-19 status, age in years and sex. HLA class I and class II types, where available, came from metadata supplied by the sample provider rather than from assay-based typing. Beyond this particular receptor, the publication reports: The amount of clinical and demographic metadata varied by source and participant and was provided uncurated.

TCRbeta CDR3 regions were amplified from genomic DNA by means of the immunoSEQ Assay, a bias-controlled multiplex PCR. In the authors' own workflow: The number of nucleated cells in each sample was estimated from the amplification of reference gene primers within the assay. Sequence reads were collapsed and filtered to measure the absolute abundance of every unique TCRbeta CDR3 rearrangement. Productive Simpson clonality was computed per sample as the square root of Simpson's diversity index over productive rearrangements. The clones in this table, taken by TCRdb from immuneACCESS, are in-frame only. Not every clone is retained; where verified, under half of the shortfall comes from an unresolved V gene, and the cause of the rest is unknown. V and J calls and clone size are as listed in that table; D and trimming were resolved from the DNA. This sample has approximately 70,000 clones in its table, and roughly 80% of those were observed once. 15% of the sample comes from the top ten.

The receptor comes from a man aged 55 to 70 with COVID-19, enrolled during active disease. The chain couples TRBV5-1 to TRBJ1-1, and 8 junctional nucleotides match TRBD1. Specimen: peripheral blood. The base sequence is TGCGCCAGCAGCTTGGGACAGGGGTACACTGAAGCTTTCTTT. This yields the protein CASSLGQGYTEAFF.